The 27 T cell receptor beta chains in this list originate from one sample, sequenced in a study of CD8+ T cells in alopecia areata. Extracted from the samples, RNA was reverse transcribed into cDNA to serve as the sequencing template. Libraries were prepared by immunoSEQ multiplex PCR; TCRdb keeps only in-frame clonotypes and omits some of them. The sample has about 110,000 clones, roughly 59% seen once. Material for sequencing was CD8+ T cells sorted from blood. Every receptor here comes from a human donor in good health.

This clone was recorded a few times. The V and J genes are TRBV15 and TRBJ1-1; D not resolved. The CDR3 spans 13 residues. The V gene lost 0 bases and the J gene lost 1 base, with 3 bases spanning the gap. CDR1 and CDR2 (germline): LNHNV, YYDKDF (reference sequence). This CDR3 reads CATSREWNTEAFF. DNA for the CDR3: TGTGCCACCAGCAGAGAATGGAACACTGAAGCTTTCTTT.

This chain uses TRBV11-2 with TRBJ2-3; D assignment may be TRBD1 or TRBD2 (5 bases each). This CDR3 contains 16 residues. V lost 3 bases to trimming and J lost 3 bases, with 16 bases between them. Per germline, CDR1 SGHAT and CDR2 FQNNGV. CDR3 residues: CASSFGQGGSTDTQYF. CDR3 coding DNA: TGTGCCAGCAGCTTTGGGCAGGGCGGGTCGACAGATACGCAGTATTTT. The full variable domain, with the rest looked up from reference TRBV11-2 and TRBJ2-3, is EAGVAQSPRYKIIEKRQSVAFWCNPISGHATLYWYQQILGQGPKLLIQFQNNGVVDDSQLPKDRFSAERLKGVDSTLKIQPAKLEDSAVYLCASSFGQGGSTDTQYFGPGTRLTVL.

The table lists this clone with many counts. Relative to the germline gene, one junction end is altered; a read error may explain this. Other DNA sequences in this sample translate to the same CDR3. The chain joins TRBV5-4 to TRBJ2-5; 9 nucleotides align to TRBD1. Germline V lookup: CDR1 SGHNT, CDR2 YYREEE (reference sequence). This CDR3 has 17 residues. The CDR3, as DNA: TGCGCCAGCAGCCAAGGACAGGGGATGCGAGGCCAAGAGACCCAGTACTTC. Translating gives CASSQGQGMRGQETQYF.

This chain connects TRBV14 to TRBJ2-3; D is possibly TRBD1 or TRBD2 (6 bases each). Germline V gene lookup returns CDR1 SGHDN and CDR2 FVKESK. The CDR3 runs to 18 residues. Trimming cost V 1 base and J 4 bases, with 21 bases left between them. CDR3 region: CASSQAPHLTGGPDTQYF. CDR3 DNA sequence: TGTGCCAGCAGCCAAGCTCCACACTTGACAGGAGGGCCAGATACGCAGTATTTT.

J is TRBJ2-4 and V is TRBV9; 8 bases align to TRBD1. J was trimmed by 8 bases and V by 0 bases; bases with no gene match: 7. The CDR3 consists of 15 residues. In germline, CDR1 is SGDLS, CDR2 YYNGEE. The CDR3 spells CASSVAPQGGDIQYF. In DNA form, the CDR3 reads TGTGCCAGCAGCGTAGCGCCACAGGGGGGTGACATTCAGTACTTC.

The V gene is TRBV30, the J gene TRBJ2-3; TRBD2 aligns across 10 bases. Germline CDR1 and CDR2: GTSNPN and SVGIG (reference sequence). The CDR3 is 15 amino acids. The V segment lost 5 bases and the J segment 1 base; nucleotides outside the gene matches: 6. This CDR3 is CAWDRTSGGTDTQYF. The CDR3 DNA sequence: TGTGCCTGGGACCGTACTAGCGGGGGCACAGATACGCAGTATTTT. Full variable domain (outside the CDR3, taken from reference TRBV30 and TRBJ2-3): SQTIHQWPATLVQPVGSPLSLECTVEGTSNPNLYWYRQAAGRGLQLLFYSVGIGQISSEVPQNLSASRPQDRQFILSSKKLLLSDSGFYLCAWDRTSGGTDTQYFGPGTRLTVL.

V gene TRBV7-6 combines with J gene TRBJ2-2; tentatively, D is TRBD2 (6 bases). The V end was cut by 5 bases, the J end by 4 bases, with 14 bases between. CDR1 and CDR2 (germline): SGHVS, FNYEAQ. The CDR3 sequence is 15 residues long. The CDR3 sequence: CASSPEGRRTGELFF. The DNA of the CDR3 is TGTGCCAGCAGCCCGGAGGGCCGACGCACCGGGGAGCTGTTTTTT. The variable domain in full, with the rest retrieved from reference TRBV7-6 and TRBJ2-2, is GAGVSQSPRYKVTKRGQDVALRCDPISGHVSLYWYRQALGQGPEFLTYFNYEAQQDKSGLPNDRFSAERPEGSISTLTIQRTEQRDSAMYRCASSPEGRRTGELFFGEGSRLTVL.

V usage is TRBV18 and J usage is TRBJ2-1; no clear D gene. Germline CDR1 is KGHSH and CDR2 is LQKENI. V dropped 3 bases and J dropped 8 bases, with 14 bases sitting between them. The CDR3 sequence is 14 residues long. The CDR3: CASSPLLVADEQFF. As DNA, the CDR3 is TGTGCCAGCTCACCGTTACTGGTTGCGGATGAGCAGTTCTTC.

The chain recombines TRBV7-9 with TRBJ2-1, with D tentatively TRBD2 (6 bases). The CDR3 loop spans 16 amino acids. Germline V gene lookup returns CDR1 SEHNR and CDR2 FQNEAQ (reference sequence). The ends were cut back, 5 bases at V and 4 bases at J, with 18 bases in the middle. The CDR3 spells CASSELTSRGYNEQFF. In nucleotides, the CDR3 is TGTGCCAGCAGCGAATTGACGTCGCGGGGATACAATGAGCAGTTCTTC.

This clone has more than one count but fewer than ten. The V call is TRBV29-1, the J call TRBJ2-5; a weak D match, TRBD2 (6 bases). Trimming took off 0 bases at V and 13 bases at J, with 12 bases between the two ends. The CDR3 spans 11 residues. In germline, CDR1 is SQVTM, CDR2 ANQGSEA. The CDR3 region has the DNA TGCAGCGTTGAAGAGGGACTTCTACCGTACTTC. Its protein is CSVEEGLLPYF.

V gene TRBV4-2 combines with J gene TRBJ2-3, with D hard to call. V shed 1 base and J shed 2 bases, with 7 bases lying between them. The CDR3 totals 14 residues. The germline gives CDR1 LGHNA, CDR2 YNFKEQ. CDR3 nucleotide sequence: TGTGCCAGCAGCCAAGGGGCTACCACAGATACGCAGTATTTT. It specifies CASSQGATTDTQYF.

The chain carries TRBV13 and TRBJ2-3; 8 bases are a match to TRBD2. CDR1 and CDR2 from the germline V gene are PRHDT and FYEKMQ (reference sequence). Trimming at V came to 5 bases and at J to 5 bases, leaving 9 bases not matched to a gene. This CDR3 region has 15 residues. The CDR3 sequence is CASSTNPRGGDTQYF. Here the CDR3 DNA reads TGTGCCAGCAGCACTAACCCCCGGGGGGGAGATACGCAGTATTTT.

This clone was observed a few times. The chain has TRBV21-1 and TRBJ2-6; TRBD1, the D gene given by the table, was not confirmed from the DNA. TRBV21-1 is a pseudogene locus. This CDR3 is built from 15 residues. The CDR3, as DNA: TGTGCCAGCAGCAGACAGACCTCTGGGGCCAACGTCCTGACTTTC. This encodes CASSRQTSGANVLTF.

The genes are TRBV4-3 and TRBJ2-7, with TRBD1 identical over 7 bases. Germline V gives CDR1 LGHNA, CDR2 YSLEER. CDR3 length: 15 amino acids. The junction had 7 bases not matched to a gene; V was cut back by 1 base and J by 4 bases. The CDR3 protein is CASSQGYGTDYEQYF. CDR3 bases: TGCGCCAGCAGCCAAGGGTACGGGACAGATTACGAGCAGTACTTC.

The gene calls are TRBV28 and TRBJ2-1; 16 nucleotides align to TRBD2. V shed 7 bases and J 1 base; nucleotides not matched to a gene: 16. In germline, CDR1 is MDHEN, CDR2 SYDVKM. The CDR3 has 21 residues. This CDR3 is CASTTSEGTSGGARSYNEQFF. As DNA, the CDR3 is TGTGCCAGCACCACCTCAGAAGGGACTAGCGGGGGGGCCCGATCCTACAATGAGCAGTTCTTC.

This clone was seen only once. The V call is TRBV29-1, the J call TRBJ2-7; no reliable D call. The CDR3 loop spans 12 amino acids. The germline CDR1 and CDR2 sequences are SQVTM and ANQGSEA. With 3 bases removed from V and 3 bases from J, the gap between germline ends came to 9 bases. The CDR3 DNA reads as TGCAGCGTTGAGGGCAGCCACTACGAGCAGTACTTC. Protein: CSVEGSHYEQYF.

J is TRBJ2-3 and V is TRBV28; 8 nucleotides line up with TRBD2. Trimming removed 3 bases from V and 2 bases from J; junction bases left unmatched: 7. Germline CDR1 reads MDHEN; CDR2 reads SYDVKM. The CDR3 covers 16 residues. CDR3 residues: CASSFPGGAPTDTQYF. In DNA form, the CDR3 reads TGTGCCAGCAGTTTCCCCGGGGGGGCCCCCACAGATACGCAGTATTTT.

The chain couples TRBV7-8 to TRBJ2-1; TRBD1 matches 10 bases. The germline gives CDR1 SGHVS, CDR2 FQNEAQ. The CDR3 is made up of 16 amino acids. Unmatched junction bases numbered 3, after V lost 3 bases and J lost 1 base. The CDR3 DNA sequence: TGTGCCAGCAGCTTTCTGGGACAGGGGTCCTACAATGAGCAGTTCTTC. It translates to CASSFLGQGSYNEQFF.

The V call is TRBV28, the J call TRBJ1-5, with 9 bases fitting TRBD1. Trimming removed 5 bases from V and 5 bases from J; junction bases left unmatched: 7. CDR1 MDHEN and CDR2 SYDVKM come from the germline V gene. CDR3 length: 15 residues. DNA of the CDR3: TGTGCCAGCAGTCCCCCGGACAGGGGCTATCAGCCCCAGCATTTT. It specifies CASSPPDRGYQPQHF. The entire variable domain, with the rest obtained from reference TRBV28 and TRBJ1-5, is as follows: DVKVTQSSRYLVKRTGEKVFLECVQDMDHENMFWYRQDPGLGLRLIYFSYDVKMKEKGDIPEGYSVSREKKERFSLILESASTNQTSMYLCASSPPDRGYQPQHFGDGTRLSIL.

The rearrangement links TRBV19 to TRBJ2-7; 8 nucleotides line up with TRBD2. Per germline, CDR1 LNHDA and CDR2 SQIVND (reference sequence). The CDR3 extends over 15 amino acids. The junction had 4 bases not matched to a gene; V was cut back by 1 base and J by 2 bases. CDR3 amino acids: CASSIASSGAYEQYF. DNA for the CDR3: TGTGCCAGTAGTATAGCGAGTAGCGGGGCCTACGAGCAGTACTTC.

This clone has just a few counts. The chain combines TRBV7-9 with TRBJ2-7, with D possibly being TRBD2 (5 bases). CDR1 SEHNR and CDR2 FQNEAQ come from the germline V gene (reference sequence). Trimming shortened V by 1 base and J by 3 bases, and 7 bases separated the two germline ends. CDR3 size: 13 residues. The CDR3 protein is CASSLDRGYEQYF. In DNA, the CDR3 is TGTGCCAGCAGCTTAGACCGGGGCTACGAGCAGTACTTC.

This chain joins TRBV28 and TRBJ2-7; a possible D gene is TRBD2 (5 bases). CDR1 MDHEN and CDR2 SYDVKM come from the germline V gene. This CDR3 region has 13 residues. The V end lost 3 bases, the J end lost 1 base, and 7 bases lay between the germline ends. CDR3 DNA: TGTGCCAGCAGTTTTCCGGGGTCCTACGAGCAGTACTTC. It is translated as CASSFPGSYEQYF.

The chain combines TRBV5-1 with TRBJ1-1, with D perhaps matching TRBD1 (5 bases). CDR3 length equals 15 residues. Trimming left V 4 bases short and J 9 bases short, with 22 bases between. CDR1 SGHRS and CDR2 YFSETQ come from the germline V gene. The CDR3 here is CASSGTGYSPLKAFF. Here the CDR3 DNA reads TGCGCCAGCAGCGGCACAGGTTACTCTCCCCTGAAAGCTTTCTTT.

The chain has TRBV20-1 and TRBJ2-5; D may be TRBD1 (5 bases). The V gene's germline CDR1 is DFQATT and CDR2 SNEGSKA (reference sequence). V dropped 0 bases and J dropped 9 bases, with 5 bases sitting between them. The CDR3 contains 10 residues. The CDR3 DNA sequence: TGCAGTGCTAGAGAAGGGGCCCAGTACTTC. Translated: CSAREGAQYF.

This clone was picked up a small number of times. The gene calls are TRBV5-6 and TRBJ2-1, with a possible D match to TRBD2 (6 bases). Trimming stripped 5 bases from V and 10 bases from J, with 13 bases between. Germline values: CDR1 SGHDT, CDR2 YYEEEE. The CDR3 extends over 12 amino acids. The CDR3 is CASSHIGLEQFF. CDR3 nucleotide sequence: TGTGCCAGCAGTCACATCGGACTAGAGCAGTTCTTC.

The CDR3 DNA reads TGTGCCAGCAGCGGAGGGGGACAGGATGGGGACTATGGCTACACCTTC. It codes for CASSGGGQDGDYGYTF. This sequence joins TRBV9 and TRBJ1-2; TRBD1 matches 8 bases. The J segment lost 3 bases and the V segment lost 3 bases, leaving 10 bases of the junction unmatched. Germline assignment: CDR1 SGDLS and CDR2 YYNGEE. CDR3 length equals 16 residues.

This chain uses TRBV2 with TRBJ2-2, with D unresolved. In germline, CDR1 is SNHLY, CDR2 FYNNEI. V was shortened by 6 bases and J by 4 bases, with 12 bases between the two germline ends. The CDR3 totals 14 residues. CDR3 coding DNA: TGTGCCAGCAGCCGTGACTCAGGCACCGGGGAGCTGTTTTTT. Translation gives CASSRDSGTGELFF.